One sample yielded the 5 T cell receptor beta chains listed below, sequenced in a study of blood T cells in healthy people across ages. Together with a sample-barcoded 5' primer, a J-beta primer mix was included in a second PCR lasting about 7 to 12 cycles. MiXCR, applied by TCRdb to the 5' RACE reads, yields one record per CDR3 protein. This table has approximately 810,000 distinct CDR3 sequences, about 34% appearing once. Sequencing input: blood. All receptors come from a man between 18 and 35 years old in good health.

This clonotype was observed at least ten times. V and J are TRBV5-1 and TRBJ2-7; weak D call: TRBD1 (5 bases). Germline-derived CDR1 and CDR2 are SGHRS and YFSETQ. V shed 4 bases and J shed 3 bases, with 11 bases lying between them. The CDR3 has 13 residues. CDR3 residues: CASSQVQGYEQYF. The CDR3 bases are TGCGCCAGCAGCCAAGTCCAGGGCTACGAGCAGTACTTC.

The chain joins TRBV11-2 to TRBJ2-3; TRBD2 might be the D (6 bases). CDR3 length: 13 residues. CDR1 and CDR2 from the germline V gene are SGHAT and FQNNGV. V lost 5 bases, J lost 5 bases, and 11 bases lay in between. The CDR3 DNA sequence: TGTGCCAGCAGCCGGCGGGGCGAAGATACGCAGTATTTT. It yields the protein CASSRRGEDTQYF.

In regard to this clonotype: A much larger clone sits a single nucleotide away, making a read error possible. V gene TRBV12-3 or TRBV12-4 combines with J gene TRBJ1-1, with D hard to call. This CDR3 is built from 14 residues. Trimming took 3 bases from V and 1 from J, leaving 9 bases between them. The CDR3 is CASSFTRSNTEAFF. The CDR3 nucleotides are TGTGCCAGCAGTTTCACCAGATCGAACACTGAAGCTTTCTTT.

The V and J genes are TRBV6-1 and TRBJ1-1; D not certain. Per the germline V gene, CDR1 is MNHNS and CDR2 is SASEGT. The CDR3 contains 19 residues. V shed 5 bases and J shed 1 base, with 26 bases lying between them. CDR3 residues: CASSIPLGDHRRANTEAFF. In DNA form, the CDR3 reads TGTGCCAGCAGTATCCCCTTAGGTGATCACCGGAGGGCGAACACTGAAGCTTTCTTT.

This chain uses TRBV12-3 or TRBV12-4 with TRBJ2-5; 15 bases map to TRBD2. The CDR3 runs to 16 residues. V was clipped by 6 bases and J by 11 bases; unmatched bases: 13. The CDR3 DNA is TGTGCCAGCAGGTCCGGGACTAGCGGGGGGTACAATGAGCAGTACTTC. As protein: CASRSGTSGGYNEQYF.